The 26 T cell receptor beta chains below all came from one sample that was sequenced in a study of siplizumab effects on memory and regulatory T cells. The protocol was immunoSEQ multiplex PCR, while the TCRdb copy is restricted to in-frame clones and leaves out a portion. Of some 87,000 clones in the sample, 85% to 90% were seen once. The source material was CD4+ T cells sorted from blood. The receptors come from a human donor in good health.

Points on this clone: An end of the junction differs from the germline gene, which may be a read error. V gene TRBV7-3 combines with J gene TRBJ2-3; D is possibly TRBD1 or TRBD2 (6 bases each). The CDR3 consists of 14 residues. Per germline, CDR1 SGHTA and CDR2 FQGTGA. CDR3 sequence reads: CACRGGSNFDTQYF. CDR3 nucleotide sequence: TGTGCCTGCAGGGGAGGCTCCAACTTTGATACGCAGTATTTT. Full variable domain (remainder filled in from reference TRBV7-3 and TRBJ2-3): GAGVSQTPSNKVTEKGKYVELRCDPISGHTALYWYRQSLGQGPEFLIYFQGTGAADDSGLPNDRFFAVRPEGSVSTLKIQRTERGDSAVYLCACRGGSNFDTQYFGPGTRLTVL.

This clone was recorded once. The chain employs TRBV10-3 and TRBJ2-3; the D gene could be TRBD1 or TRBD2 (5 bases each). CDR1 is ENHRY, CDR2 SYGVKD, per germline. V lost 6 bases to trimming and J lost 6 bases, with 16 bases between them. The CDR3 spans 14 residues. CDR3 DNA sequence: TGTGCCATCAGACAGGACTTTGCGACGGATACGCAGTATTTT. Translation: CAIRQDFATDTQYF.

This chain links TRBV7-8 with TRBJ1-5; D remains ambiguous. CDR1 SGHVS and CDR2 FQNEAQ come from the germline V gene. Trimming shortened V by 2 bases and J by 2 bases, and 4 bases separated the two germline ends. The CDR3 totals 13 residues. The CDR3, as DNA: TGTGCCAGCAGCTTACCTGGCAATCAGCCCCAGCATTTT. Translating it yields CASSLPGNQPQHF. The complete variable domain, with remaining parts taken from reference TRBV7-8 and TRBJ1-5, reads GAGVSQSPRYKVAKRGQDVALRCDPISGHVSLFWYQQALGQGPEFLTYFQNEAQLDKSGLPSDRFFAERPEGSVSTLKIQRTQQEDSAVYLCASSLPGNQPQHFGDGTRLSIL.

CDR3 coding DNA: TGTGCCAGCAGTGCGAACAGGGGTTCATCCGGGTATGGCTACACCTTC. This codes for CASSANRGSSGYGYTF. The J gene is TRBJ1-2, the V gene TRBV2; TRBD1 matches 7 bases. Germline-derived CDR1 and CDR2 are SNHLY and FYNNEI. V trimming: 4 bases; J trimming: 5 bases; junction bases outside the gene matches: 13. The CDR3 covers 16 residues.

The gene calls are TRBV6-6 and TRBJ2-7; maybe TRBD1 (6 bases). The CDR3 has 13 amino acids. Germline assignment: CDR1 MNHNY and CDR2 SVGAGI (reference sequence). With 8 bases removed from V and 5 bases from J, the gap between germline ends came to 16 bases. The DNA for the CDR3 is TGTGCCAGCCATGAGGCAGGGGCCCACGAGCAGTACTTC. Translation gives CASHEAGAHEQYF.

The chain is built from TRBV5-1 and TRBJ2-3, with TRBD1 identical over 7 bases. The CDR3 contains 16 residues. With V trimmed by 0 bases and J by 2 bases, 6 bases remained unmatched. Germline V gives CDR1 SGHRS, CDR2 YFSETQ. CDR3 protein: CASSLAKGQTTDTQYF. In DNA, the CDR3 is TGCGCCAGCAGCTTGGCTAAGGGACAGACCACAGATACGCAGTATTTT.

In the case of this clone: The sample contains more than one DNA sequence encoding this CDR3. The chain links TRBV4-1 to TRBJ2-5; D remains unclear. The CDR3 contains 16 residues. V was clipped by 1 base and J by 2 bases, with 14 bases between them. Per the germline V gene, CDR1 is MGHRA and CDR2 is YSYEKL. This chain's CDR3 is CASSQGVGVQQETQYF. Written as DNA, the CDR3 is TGCGCCAGCAGCCAAGGGGTAGGAGTCCAGCAAGAGACCCAGTACTTC.

The chain recombines TRBV18 with TRBJ2-7, with D possibly TRBD1 on 6 matching bases. V was clipped by 3 bases and J by 7 bases, with 13 bases between them. From germline, CDR1 is KGHSH and CDR2 LQKENI. This CDR3 is built from 13 residues. The CDR3 coding sequence is TGTGCCAGCTCACCCGGACAGTCTGAAGAGCAGTACTTC. Residues: CASSPGQSEEQYF.

The gene calls are TRBV5-1 and TRBJ1-4; D is ambiguous. The CDR3 length is 15 residues. Germline V gene sequence: CDR1 SGHRS, CDR2 YFSETQ. Trimming stripped 0 bases from V and 1 base from J, with 7 bases between. The CDR3 protein is CASSLEARTNEKLFF. CDR3 sequence (DNA): TGCGCCAGCAGCTTGGAGGCCAGAACTAATGAAAAACTGTTTTTT.

The chain couples TRBV11-3 to TRBJ1-4; D not certain. Per the germline V gene, CDR1 is SGHNT and CDR2 is YENEEA. This CDR3 is 16 amino acids long. Deletions cut 0 bases from V and 3 bases from J, with 11 bases between. CDR3: CASSLDVANPNEKLFF. The CDR3 DNA reads TGTGCCAGCAGCTTAGATGTAGCGAATCCTAATGAAAAACTGTTTTTT.

The chain carries TRBV19 and TRBJ1-4, with 7 bases matching TRBD1. The CDR3 loop spans 14 amino acids. CDR1 is LNHDA, CDR2 SQIVND, per germline (reference sequence). V lost 5 bases to trimming and J lost 3 bases; unmatched junction nucleotides: 3. CDR3 in DNA: TGTGCCAGTAGTCGACAGGGCCCTAATGAAAAACTGTTTTTT. Amino acid sequence: CASSRQGPNEKLFF.

This chain joins TRBV19 and TRBJ1-2; weak D call: TRBD1 (5 bases). CDR3 length equals 15 residues. V lost 5 bases and J 0 bases, leaving 13 bases between the germline ends. Germline V gene sequence: CDR1 LNHDA, CDR2 SQIVND (reference sequence). In DNA form, the CDR3 reads TGTGCCAGTAGTCCAAACAGGATAACTAACTATGGCTACACCTTC. Translated, it gives CASSPNRITNYGYTF.

This clone was counted a single time. The chain recombines TRBV28 with TRBJ2-1; 9 bases map to TRBD1. V gave up 6 bases and J gave up 5 bases; unmatched junction bases: 11. This CDR3 is built from 16 residues. Germline lookup yields CDR1 MDHEN and CDR2 SYDVKM. The CDR3 sequence is CASRGSGQGMDNEQFF. Here the CDR3 DNA reads TGTGCCAGCAGGGGTTCGGGACAGGGTATGGACAATGAGCAGTTCTTC.

The chain uses TRBV28 and TRBJ1-5; TRBD1 matches 7 bases. V gave up 6 bases and J gave up 4 bases; unmatched junction bases: 6. This CDR3 has 14 amino acids. Germline values: CDR1 MDHEN, CDR2 SYDVKM. The CDR3 sequence: CASRRDSFNQPQHF. The CDR3 DNA reads TGTGCCAGCAGAAGGGACAGCTTTAATCAGCCCCAGCATTTT.

The rearrangement uses TRBV19 and TRBJ1-2; unclear D gene. V was trimmed by 3 bases and J by 5 bases, leaving 10 bases between them. The germline V gene encodes CDR1 LNHDA and CDR2 SQIVND (reference sequence). The CDR3 has 13 residues. The CDR3 spells CASSIGQDYGYTF. The DNA for the CDR3 is TGTGCCAGTAGTATTGGGCAGGATTATGGCTACACCTTC.

V is TRBV18 and J is TRBJ1-3, with 9 bases lining up with TRBD1. V trimming: 5 bases; J trimming: 3 bases; junction bases outside the gene matches: 14. Germline V gene data show CDR1 as KGHSH and CDR2 as LQKENI. The CDR3 runs to 18 residues. DNA for the CDR3: TGTGCCAGCTCATCCCTGATCGCACAGGGGGCTAGTGGAAACACCATATATTTT. Translated, it gives CASSSLIAQGASGNTIYF.

This sequence joins TRBV20-1 and TRBJ1-1; no reliable D call. In germline, CDR1 is DFQATT, CDR2 SNEGSKA (reference sequence). V lost 6 bases and J 9 bases, leaving 14 bases between the germline ends. This CDR3 contains 11 residues. CDR3 amino acids: CSAEREGQAFF. The CDR3 nucleotides are TGCAGTGCCGAGAGGGAGGGCCAAGCTTTCTTT.

V is TRBV7-9 and J is TRBJ2-3, with D unclear. Germline-derived CDR1 and CDR2 are SEHNR and FQNEAQ (reference sequence). Trimming removed 2 bases at V and 0 bases at J, with 9 bases between. CDR3 length: 15 residues. The CDR3 protein is CASSLTTGSTDTQYF. The DNA for the CDR3 is TGTGCCAGCAGCTTAACGACTGGGAGCACAGATACGCAGTATTTT.

The genes are TRBV7-3 and TRBJ2-7; 8 nucleotides align to TRBD2. Germline assignment: CDR1 SGHTA and CDR2 FQGTGA. CDR3 length equals 14 residues. V lost 5 bases to trimming and J lost 6 bases; unmatched junction nucleotides: 9. The CDR3 protein is CASSPRAGGGEQYF. CDR3 sequence (DNA): TGTGCCAGCAGCCCACGGGCGGGAGGTGGCGAGCAGTACTTC.

Comment on this clone: The same CDR3 also results from other DNA sequences found in this sample. V is TRBV29-1 and J is TRBJ2-7; possibly TRBD1 or TRBD2 for D (5 bases each). V lost 6 bases to trimming and J lost 2 bases, with 17 bases between them. This CDR3 is 14 amino acids long. Germline CDR1 reads SQVTM; CDR2 reads ANQGSEA. Here the CDR3 DNA reads TGCAGCGTGGGGGTAGACGGGACCCCCTACGAGCAGTACTTC. Amino acids: CSVGVDGTPYEQYF.

This chain joins TRBV4-2 and TRBJ2-3, with 7 bases that match TRBD1. Trimming took 0 bases from V and 3 from J; bases not matched to a gene: 6. CDR1 and CDR2 (germline): LGHNA, YNFKEQ. The CDR3 runs 16 residues. Here the CDR3 DNA reads TGTGCCAGCAGCCAAGATGACAGGGTCGCAACAGATACGCAGTATTTT. Encoded protein: CASSQDDRVATDTQYF.

This chain connects TRBV18 to TRBJ1-2, with TRBD1 as a possible D gene (6 bases). The CDR3 is made up of 18 amino acids. The germline V gene has CDR1 KGHSH and CDR2 LQKENI. Trimming cost V 3 bases and J 7 bases, with 27 bases left between them. Here the CDR3 DNA reads TGTGCCAGCTCACCGGAGGTCCTAGCGTTGGGGGCTAAGGGTGGCTACACCTTC. Translation: CASSPEVLALGAKGGYTF. Supplemented by reference TRBV18 and TRBJ1-2, the full variable domain reads NAGVMQNPRHLVRRRGQEARLRCSPMKGHSHVYWYRQLPEEGLKFMVYLQKENIIDESGMPKERFSAEFPKEGPSILRIQQVVRGDSAAYFCASSPEVLALGAKGGYTFGSGTRLTVV.

The chain has TRBV5-4 and TRBJ2-1; D unresolved. Trimming removed 0 bases from V and 1 base from J, with 8 bases in between. The CDR3 has 15 residues. Germline CDR1 and CDR2: SGHNT and YYREEE (reference sequence). This CDR3 reads CASSLDASSYNEQFF. Here the CDR3 DNA reads TGTGCCAGCAGCTTGGACGCCAGTTCCTACAATGAGCAGTTCTTC.

In this sample, this clone turned up once. The chain has TRBV29-1 and TRBJ2-3; 8 bases are shared with TRBD1. The CDR3 extends over 16 amino acids. Trimming at V came to 6 bases and at J to 6 bases, leaving 17 bases not matched to a gene. Looked up from germline, CDR1 is SQVTM and CDR2 is ANQGSEA. CDR3 loop: CSVVFPGQGFGDTQYF. In DNA form, the CDR3 reads TGCAGCGTGGTCTTCCCCGGACAGGGCTTCGGCGATACGCAGTATTTT.

The chain has TRBV11-3 and TRBJ1-1, with D perhaps TRBD1 (6 bases). Trimming removed 1 base at V and 6 bases at J, with 12 bases between. The V gene's germline CDR1 is SGHNT and CDR2 YENEEA. The CDR3 is made up of 14 amino acids. The CDR3: CASSLGPEGAEAFF. In DNA, the CDR3 is TGTGCCAGCAGCTTAGGTCCAGAGGGGGCTGAAGCTTTCTTT.

The chain employs TRBV19 and TRBJ1-1; D is ambiguous. The V and J ends lost 2 bases and 2 bases respectively, with 9 bases between them. CDR3 length: 14 amino acids. CDR1 is LNHDA and CDR2 is SQIVND in the germline V gene (reference sequence). The CDR3 reads CASSIRGPNTEAFF. The CDR3 DNA follows: TGTGCCAGTAGTATAAGAGGTCCCAACACTGAAGCTTTCTTT. Variable domain in full (rest from reference TRBV19 and TRBJ1-1): DGGITQSPKYLFRKEGQNVTLSCEQNLNHDAMYWYRQDPGQGLRLIYYSQIVNDFQKGDIAEGYSVSREKKESFPLTVTSAQKNPTAFYLCASSIRGPNTEAFFGQGTRLTVV.